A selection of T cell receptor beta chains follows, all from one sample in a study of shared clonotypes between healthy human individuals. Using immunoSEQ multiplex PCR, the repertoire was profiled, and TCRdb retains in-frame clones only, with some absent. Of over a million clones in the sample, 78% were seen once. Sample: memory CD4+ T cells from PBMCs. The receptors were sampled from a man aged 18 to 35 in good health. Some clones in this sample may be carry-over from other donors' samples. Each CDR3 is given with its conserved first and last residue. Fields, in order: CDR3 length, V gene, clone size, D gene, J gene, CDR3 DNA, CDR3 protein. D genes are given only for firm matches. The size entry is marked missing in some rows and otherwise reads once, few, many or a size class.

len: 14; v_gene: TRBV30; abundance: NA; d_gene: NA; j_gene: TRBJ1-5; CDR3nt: TGTGCCTGGAGTTCCAGGCTCGGGAATCAGCCCCAGCATTTT; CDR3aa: CAWSSRLGNQPQHF
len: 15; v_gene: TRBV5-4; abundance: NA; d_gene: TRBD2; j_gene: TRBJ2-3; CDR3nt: TGTGCCAGCAGCGTCCTAGCGGGAGACACAGATACGCAGTATTTT; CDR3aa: CASSVLAGDTDTQYF
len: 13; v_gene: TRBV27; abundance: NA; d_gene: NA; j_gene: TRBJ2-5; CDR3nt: TGTGCCAGCAGCCTGCGTGGGTCGGAGACCCAGTACTTC; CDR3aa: CASSLRGSETQYF
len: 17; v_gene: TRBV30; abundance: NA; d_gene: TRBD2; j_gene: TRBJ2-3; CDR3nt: TGTGCCTGGAGAACAACCCGGACTAGCCGTAGCACAGATACGCAGTATTTT; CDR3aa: CAWRTTRTSRSTDTQYF
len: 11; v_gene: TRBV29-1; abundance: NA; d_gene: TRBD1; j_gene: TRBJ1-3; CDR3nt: TGCAGCGCCGAGACAGGGAACACCATATATTTT; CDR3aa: CSAETGNTIYF
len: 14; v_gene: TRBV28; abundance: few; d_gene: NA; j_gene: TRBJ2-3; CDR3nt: TGTGCCAGCAGCAGGCGTTTTGGGGCAGATACGCAGTATTTT; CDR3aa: CASSRRFGADTQYF
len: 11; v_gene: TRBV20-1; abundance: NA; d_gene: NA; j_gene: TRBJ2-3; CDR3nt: TGCAGTGCTAGTACAGCAGATACGCAGTATTTT; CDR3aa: CSASTADTQYF
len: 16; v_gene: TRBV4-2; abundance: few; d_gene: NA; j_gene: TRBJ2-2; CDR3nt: TGTGCCAGCAGCCAAGCTTGGCGGGAGAACACCGGGGAGCTGTTTTTT; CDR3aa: CASSQAWRENTGELFF
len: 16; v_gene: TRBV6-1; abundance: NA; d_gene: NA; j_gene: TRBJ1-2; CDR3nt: TGTGCCAGCAGTGATCAATCCGGAGCTTTTGACTATGGCTACACCTTC; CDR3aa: CASSDQSGAFDYGYTF
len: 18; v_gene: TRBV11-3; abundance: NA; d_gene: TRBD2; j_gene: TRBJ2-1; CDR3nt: TGTGCCAGCAGCTTAGGGGGACTAGCGGGCAACTCCTACAATGAGCAGTTCTTC; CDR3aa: CASSLGGLAGNSYNEQFF
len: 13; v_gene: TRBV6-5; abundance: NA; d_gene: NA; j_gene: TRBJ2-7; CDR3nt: TGTGCCAGCACTCAAGCGGTTACCTACGAGCAGTACTTC; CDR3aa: CASTQAVTYEQYF
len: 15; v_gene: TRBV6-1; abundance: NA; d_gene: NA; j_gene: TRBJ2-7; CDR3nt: TGTGCCAGCAGGGACTGGCGAGGGGGGCCGAGAGAGCAGTACTTC; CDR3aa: CASRDWRGGPREQYF
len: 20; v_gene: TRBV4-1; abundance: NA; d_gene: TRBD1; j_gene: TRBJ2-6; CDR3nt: TGCGCCAGCAGCCGGGCGATCAGGGGGCAGGGGAGCTCTGGGGCCAACGTCCTGACTTTC; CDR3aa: CASSRAIRGQGSSGANVLTF
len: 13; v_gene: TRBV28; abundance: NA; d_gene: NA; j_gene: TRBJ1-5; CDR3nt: TGTGCCAGCACCCCGTATAGCAATCAGCCCCAGCATTTT; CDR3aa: CASTPYSNQPQHF
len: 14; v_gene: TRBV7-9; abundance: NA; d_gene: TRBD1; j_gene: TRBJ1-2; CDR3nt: TGTGCCAGCAGCGTGACAGGGATTAACTATGGCTACACCTTC; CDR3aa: CASSVTGINYGYTF
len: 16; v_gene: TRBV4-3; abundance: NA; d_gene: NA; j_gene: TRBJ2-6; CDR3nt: TGCGCCAGCAGCCAAGTAGGGGGGGGGCCCGCCAACGTCCTGACTTTC; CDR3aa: CASSQVGGGPANVLTF
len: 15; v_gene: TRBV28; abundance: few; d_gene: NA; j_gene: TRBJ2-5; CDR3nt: TGTGCCAGCAGTTTAGGCATGGGGGGCTGGGAGACCCAGTACTTC; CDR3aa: CASSLGMGGWETQYF
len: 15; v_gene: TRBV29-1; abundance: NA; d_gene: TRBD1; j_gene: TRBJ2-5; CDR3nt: TGCAGCGCCCACAAGCTGGGACAGGGTGGAGAGACCCAGTACTTC; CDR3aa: CSAHKLGQGGETQYF
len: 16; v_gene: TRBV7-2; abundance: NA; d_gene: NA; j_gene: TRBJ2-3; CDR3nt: TGTGCCAGCAGCTTAGCCCCCCCCGGAATCACAGATACGCAGTATTTT; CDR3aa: CASSLAPPGITDTQYF
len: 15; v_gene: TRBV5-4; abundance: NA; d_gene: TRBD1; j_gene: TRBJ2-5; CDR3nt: TGTGCCAGCAGCCAAACCGGGACAGACCAAGAGACCCAGTACTTC; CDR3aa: CASSQTGTDQETQYF
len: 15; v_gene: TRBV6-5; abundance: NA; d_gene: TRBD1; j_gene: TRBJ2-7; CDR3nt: TGTGCCAGCAGTTACTCCATACAGGGGGCGTACGAGCAGTACTTC; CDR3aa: CASSYSIQGAYEQYF
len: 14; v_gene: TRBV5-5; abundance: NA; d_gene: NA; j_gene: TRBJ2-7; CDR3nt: TGTGCCAGCAGCTTCAATTCTGCGACCTACGAGCAGTACTTC; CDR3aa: CASSFNSATYEQYF
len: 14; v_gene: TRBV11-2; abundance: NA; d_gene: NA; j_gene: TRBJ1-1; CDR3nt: TGTGCCAGCAGCATAGGTGTGGTAGGCACTGAAGCTTTCTTT; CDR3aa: CASSIGVVGTEAFF
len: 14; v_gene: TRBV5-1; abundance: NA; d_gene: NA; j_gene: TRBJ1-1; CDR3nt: TGCGCCAGCAGCCCTAAGGCCTTACTCCTTGAAGCTTTCTTT; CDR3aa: CASSPKALLLEAFF
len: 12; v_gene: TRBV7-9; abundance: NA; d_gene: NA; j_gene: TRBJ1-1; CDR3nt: TGTGCCAGCAGCTTATCTGGCCCTGAAGCTTTCTTT; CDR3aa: CASSLSGPEAFF
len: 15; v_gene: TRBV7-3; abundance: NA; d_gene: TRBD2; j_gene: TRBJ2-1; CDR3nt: TGTGCCAGCAGCTTAATTCCTAGCGGTTACAATGAGCAGTTCTTC; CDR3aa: CASSLIPSGYNEQFF
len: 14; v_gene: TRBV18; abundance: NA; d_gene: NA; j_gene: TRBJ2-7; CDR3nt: TGTGCCAGCTCACCACCGTCGCTCACCTACGAGCAGTACTTC; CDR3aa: CASSPPSLTYEQYF
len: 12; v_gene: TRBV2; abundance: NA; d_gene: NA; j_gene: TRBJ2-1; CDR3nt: TGTGCCAGCCGGGACCTTAAGAATGAGCAGTTCTTC; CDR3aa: CASRDLKNEQFF